What follows are 21 T cell receptor beta chains derived from one specimen sequenced in a study of CD8+ T cells in alopecia areata. The treatment denotes: oral pan-JAK inhibitor, 5-10 mg twice daily. RNA was isolated and reverse transcribed to cDNA, the sequencing template. Using immunoSEQ multiplex PCR, the repertoire was profiled, and TCRdb retains in-frame clones only, with some absent. The sample shows about 64,000 clones, approximately 44% of them seen only once. This specimen was CD8+ T cells sorted from blood, taken at roughly week 38, from a patient treated with tofacitinib. The receptors derive from a human donor with alopecia areata.

This chain joins TRBV7-9 and TRBJ2-7, with a possible D match to TRBD1 (7 bases). V gave up 3 bases and J gave up 5 bases, with 17 bases separating them. This CDR3 region has 15 residues. From germline, CDR1 is SEHNR and CDR2 FQNEAQ (reference sequence). CDR3 region: CASSLTGLAYHEQYF. In DNA, the CDR3 is TGTGCCAGCAGCTTGACAGGGCTAGCGTATCACGAGCAGTACTTC.

This clone was counted between two and nine times. The J gene is TRBJ2-7, the V gene TRBV6-5; a weak D match, TRBD2 (6 bases). The V and J ends lost 5 bases and 2 bases respectively, with 16 bases between them. The CDR3 is made up of 15 amino acids. CDR1 MNHEY and CDR2 SVGAGI come from the germline V gene. The CDR3 is CASSTGLGGTYEQYF. The CDR3 DNA follows: TGTGCCAGCAGTACCGGACTGGGGGGTACCTACGAGCAGTACTTC.

V gene TRBV11-2 combines with J gene TRBJ2-5; TRBD2 agrees at 11 bases. V shed 3 bases and J 3 bases; nucleotides not matched to a gene: 6. The CDR3 totals 16 residues. Germline loops: CDR1 SGHAT, CDR2 FQNNGV. CDR3 in DNA: TGTGCCAGCAGCTTGGGGACTAGCGGACCGAAAGAGACCCAGTACTTC. It yields the protein CASSLGTSGPKETQYF.

This clone was observed a handful of times. The J gene is TRBJ2-1, the V gene TRBV29-1, with 7 bases fitting TRBD2. Trimming removed 6 bases from V and 8 bases from J; junction bases left unmatched: 10. Germline V gene data show CDR1 as SQVTM and CDR2 as ANQGSEA. This CDR3 spans 13 amino acids. The CDR3 loop reads CSVVGGRRYEQFF. The CDR3 DNA sequence: TGCAGCGTCGTTGGCGGGAGAAGATATGAGCAGTTCTTC.

The chain combines TRBV11-2 with TRBJ1-1; D is unresolved. V dropped 1 base and J dropped 5 bases, with 5 bases sitting between them. Germline V gene lookup returns CDR1 SGHAT and CDR2 FQNNGV. The CDR3 consists of 12 residues. The CDR3 loop is CASSLAQTEAFF. The CDR3 coding sequence is TGTGCCAGCAGCTTAGCACAGACTGAAGCTTTCTTT.

The chain couples TRBV4-2 to TRBJ1-1; D unresolved. CDR3 length: 15 amino acids. V was clipped by 0 bases and J by 2 bases, with 10 bases between them. The V gene's germline CDR1 is LGHNA and CDR2 YNFKEQ. CDR3 sequence reads: CASSQDLRDNTEAFF. The CDR3 DNA sequence: TGTGCCAGCAGCCAAGATTTGAGAGATAACACTGAAGCTTTCTTT.

The chain uses TRBV5-1 and TRBJ2-1; D is unresolved. Trimming removed 3 bases from V and 5 bases from J, with 15 bases in between. This CDR3 is built from 15 residues. Germline V CDR1 and CDR2: SGHRS, YFSETQ. The CDR3 spells CASSSRSMSNNEQFF. CDR3 DNA: TGCGCCAGCAGCTCCCGCTCGATGTCTAACAATGAGCAGTTCTTC.

This clone has just one count. The V call is TRBV29-1, the J call TRBJ2-5, with D hard to call. The last part of the DNA fits TRBJ2-7 better; the J call may be wrong. CDR3 length: 10 amino acids. CDR1 and CDR2 (germline): SQVTM, ANQGSEA. The CDR3 protein is CSVGSDEQYF. Here the CDR3 DNA reads TGCAGCGTTGGCAGCGACGAGCAGTACTTC.

This clone turned up a few times. The chain links TRBV29-1 to TRBJ2-7; TRBD2 agrees at 10 bases. The CDR3 covers 15 residues. Germline lookup yields CDR1 SQVTM and CDR2 ANQGSEA. The ends lost 5 bases at V and 5 bases at J; junction bases unmatched: 12. CDR3 bases: TGCAGCGTTCTAGGGGATAGCGGGAGGTCCAACGAGCAGTACTTC. Translating it yields CSVLGDSGRSNEQYF.

The chain combines TRBV29-1 with TRBJ2-7; D is ambiguous. The CDR3 is 16 residues long. Trimming left V 0 bases short and J 3 bases short, with 18 bases between. Germline V CDR1 and CDR2: SQVTM, ANQGSEA. The CDR3 loop is CSVEDLADPWNYEQYF. CDR3 coding DNA: TGCAGCGTTGAAGATTTGGCAGATCCTTGGAACTACGAGCAGTACTTC.

V usage is TRBV7-9 and J usage is TRBJ1-5; D gene uncertain. CDR1 and CDR2 from the germline V gene are SEHNR and FQNEAQ (reference sequence). This CDR3 has 12 amino acids. The V end was cut by 1 base, the J end by 7 bases, with 5 bases between. DNA for the CDR3: TGTGCCAGCAGCTTAGATTGGCAGCCCCAGCATTTT. Translation gives CASSLDWQPQHF.

The rearrangement joins TRBV5-6 to TRBJ2-7; unclear D gene. V shed 2 bases and J shed 4 bases, with 7 bases lying between them. The CDR3 consists of 12 residues. From germline, CDR1 is SGHDT and CDR2 YYEEEE. The DNA for the CDR3 is TGTGCCAGCAGCTTCACTTCTTACGAGCAGTACTTC. It yields the protein CASSFTSYEQYF. The full variable domain, rest sourced from reference TRBV5-6 and TRBJ2-7, is DAGVTQSPTHLIKTRGQQVTLRCSPKSGHDTVSWYQQALGQGPQFIFQYYEEEERQRGNFPDRFSGHQFPNYSSELNVNALLLGDSALYLCASSFTSYEQYFGPGTRLTVT.

The V call is TRBV15, the J call TRBJ1-5; 8 bases align to TRBD1. This CDR3 is 16 amino acids long. Germline V lookup: CDR1 LNHNV, CDR2 YYDKDF (reference sequence). The V segment lost 3 bases and the J segment 2 bases; nucleotides outside the gene matches: 6. The CDR3 region has the DNA TGTGCCACCAGCAGCGAGGACAGGGTGGGCAATCAGCCCCAGCATTTT. Translated, it gives CATSSEDRVGNQPQHF.

Comments on this clone: At the DNA level, this CDR3 is encoded by other sequences in the same sample as well. The rearrangement joins TRBV4-1 to TRBJ2-7, with a weak D call TRBD2 (5 bases). V was clipped by 0 bases and J by 3 bases, with 9 bases between them. The CDR3 is 14 residues long. CDR1 MGHRA and CDR2 YSYEKL come from the germline V gene. The DNA of the CDR3 is TGCGCCAGCAGCCAAGATTCTGGGAGCTACGAGCAGTACTTC. Translation gives CASSQDSGSYEQYF.

The chain links TRBV19 to TRBJ2-7; 15 bases match TRBD2. The germline V gene has CDR1 LNHDA and CDR2 SQIVND (reference sequence). Losses at the gene ends were 5 bases for V and 3 bases for J; bases not matched to a gene: 2. The CDR3 has 15 residues. The CDR3 nucleotides are TGTGCCAGTAGTTGGACTAGCGGGAGGGTCTACGAGCAGTACTTC. It yields the protein CASSWTSGRVYEQYF.

CDR3 nucleotides: TGCAGCGTTGACGCCGGGAGCGGTACCGGGGAGCTGTTTTTT. Protein product: CSVDAGSGTGELFF. The rearrangement joins TRBV29-1 to TRBJ2-2; maybe TRBD2 (6 bases). The germline V gene has CDR1 SQVTM and CDR2 ANQGSEA. The CDR3 length is 14 residues. The V end lost 3 bases, the J end lost 5 bases, and 13 bases lay between the germline ends.

This clone showed up just a few times. V usage is TRBV7-9 and J usage is TRBJ2-7; D call uncertain. The CDR3 has 15 amino acids. V dropped 5 bases and J dropped 1 base, with 15 bases sitting between them. Germline V gene data show CDR1 as SEHNR and CDR2 as FQNEAQ (reference sequence). DNA of the CDR3: TGTGCCAGCAGCCCCCCCTCGACTCGTTCCTACGAGCAGTACTTC. Protein product: CASSPPSTRSYEQYF.

This clone has just one count. This sequence joins TRBV27 and TRBJ1-2, with D uncertain. Per germline, CDR1 MNHEY and CDR2 SMNVEV (reference sequence). CDR3 size: 14 residues. Trimming removed 4 bases at V and 4 bases at J, with 13 bases between. CDR3: CASSSNLLAYGYTF. The CDR3 DNA reads as TGTGCCAGCAGTTCTAACCTATTGGCCTATGGCTACACCTTC.

The chain carries TRBV4-1 and TRBJ2-7; a weak D match, TRBD1 (6 bases). V lost 1 base to trimming and J lost 0 bases, with 10 bases between them. The CDR3 sequence is 15 residues long. Germline CDR1 and CDR2: MGHRA and YSYEKL. The CDR3, as DNA: TGCGCCAGCAGCCAAGCAGGGGCCGTCTCCTACGAGCAGTACTTC. Its protein is CASSQAGAVSYEQYF.

The rearrangement links TRBV30 to TRBJ1-3, with D unclear. Per germline, CDR1 GTSNPN and CDR2 SVGIG (reference sequence). V lost 7 bases, J lost 1 base, and 14 bases lay in between. There are 14 residues in the CDR3. The CDR3 DNA is TGTGCCTCCAGTGCAACCGGGTCTGGAAACACCATATATTTT. This sequence encodes CASSATGSGNTIYF. Based on the CDR3 plus reference TRBV30 and TRBJ1-3, the full variable domain is SQTIHQWPATLVQPVGSPLSLECTVEGTSNPNLYWYRQAAGRGLQLLFYSVGIGQISSEVPQNLSASRPQDRQFILSSKKLLLSDSGFYLCASSATGSGNTIYFGEGSWLTVV.

V gene TRBV28 combines with J gene TRBJ2-7; D is undetermined. The CDR3 covers 14 residues. Trimming removed 1 base at V and 0 bases at J, with 7 bases between. Per the germline V gene, CDR1 is MDHEN and CDR2 is SYDVKM. CDR3 in amino acids: CASSLFGVSYEQYF. CDR3 DNA sequence: TGTGCCAGCAGTTTATTCGGAGTCTCCTACGAGCAGTACTTC. Variable domain in full (rest from reference TRBV28 and TRBJ2-7): DVKVTQSSRYLVKRTGEKVFLECVQDMDHENMFWYRQDPGLGLRLIYFSYDVKMKEKGDIPEGYSVSREKKERFSLILESASTNQTSMYLCASSLFGVSYEQYFGPGTRLTVT.